These 29 T cell receptor beta chains share one sample of origin, sequenced in a study of blood T cell repertoires in COVID-19 (dated by TCRdb to 2019 to 2021). Receptor libraries were prepared by the immunoSEQ multiplex PCR assay. TCRdb obtained this table from immuneACCESS and retained in-frame rearrangements with V and J assigned. These tables miss some clones; where compared with another copy, unresolved V genes account for less than half of the shortfall, and the remainder is unexplained. The sample table lists a few hundred thousand clones, 75% to 90% of them with a count of one. The biggest ten clones account for over 1.5% of the sample. Sequencing was performed on peripheral blood. All receptors come from a man aged 25 to 40 with active or convalescent COVID-19.

The chain combines TRBV7-9 with TRBJ2-7; D is uncertain. This CDR3 comprises 13 residues. Germline-derived CDR1 and CDR2 are SEHNR and FQNEAQ (reference sequence). V lost 0 bases and J lost 6, with 9 bases in between. In DNA, the CDR3 is TGTGCCAGCAGCTTAGCTTGGTCCAGCGAGCAGTACTTC. The encoded protein is CASSLAWSSEQYF.

The chain couples TRBV2 to TRBJ2-1; possible D gene TRBD2, 5 bases. V was shortened by 6 bases and J by 7 bases, with 16 bases between the two germline ends. Germline CDR1 reads SNHLY; CDR2 reads FYNNEI. The CDR3 is made up of 14 amino acids. Here the CDR3 DNA reads TGTGCCAGCAGCCCACCCGGGATCTCAAATGAGCAGTTCTTC. This codes for CASSPPGISNEQFF.

Points on this clone: The sample has other DNA sequences that encode this CDR3 too. This chain connects TRBV29-1 to TRBJ1-1, with 7 bases matching TRBD1. CDR1 is SQVTM and CDR2 is ANQGSEA in the germline V gene. The CDR3 is made up of 12 amino acids. The V segment lost 4 bases and the J segment 1 base; nucleotides outside the gene matches: 0. CDR3 in amino acids: CSVGQGNTEAFF. The CDR3 DNA is TGCAGCGTTGGACAGGGGAACACTGAAGCTTTCTTT.

Here the CDR3 reads CAWSVRFGYGYTF. In DNA form, the CDR3 reads TGTGCCTGGAGTGTACGTTTCGGTTATGGCTACACCTTC. The chain joins TRBV30 to TRBJ1-2; no definite D call. V gave up 0 bases and J gave up 5 bases, with 10 bases separating them. Germline assignment: CDR1 GTSNPN and CDR2 SVGIG (reference sequence). The CDR3 contains 13 residues.

This sequence joins TRBV7-9 and TRBJ1-2; D might be TRBD1 (6 bases). Germline lookup yields CDR1 SEHNR and CDR2 FQNEAQ (reference sequence). The ends were cut back, 1 base at V and 3 bases at J, with 6 bases in the middle. CDR3 length: 13 amino acids. This CDR3 is CASSLGQDYGYTF. CDR3 coding DNA: TGTGCCAGCAGCTTAGGACAGGACTATGGCTACACCTTC.

The chain couples TRBV12-3 or TRBV12-4 to TRBJ1-5; no reliable D call. CDR3 length: 13 amino acids. V shed 2 bases and J shed 5 bases, with 7 bases lying between them. The CDR3 loop reads CASSLRRDQPQHF. CDR3 sequence (DNA): TGTGCCAGCAGTTTAAGGCGGGATCAGCCCCAGCATTTT.

The chain couples TRBV11-2 to TRBJ2-7, with D tentatively TRBD1 (6 bases). The CDR3 is 13 amino acids. Germline V gene data show CDR1 as SGHAT and CDR2 as FQNNGV. Trimming removed 4 bases at V and 6 bases at J, with 13 bases between. CDR3 amino acids: CASSSDRLSEQYF. The CDR3 DNA follows: TGTGCCAGCAGCTCAGACAGGTTGAGCGAGCAGTACTTC.

As to this clone: This CDR3 is also generated by other DNA sequences in the sample. This chain connects TRBV12-3 or TRBV12-4 to TRBJ1-2; D unresolved. V was trimmed by 0 bases and J by 2 bases, leaving 4 bases between them. The CDR3 sequence is 13 residues long. The CDR3, as DNA: TGTGCCAGCAGTTTAGCCAGGAACTATGGCTACACCTTC. It encodes CASSLARNYGYTF.

A word on this clone: The sample holds other DNA sequences that translate to the same CDR3. The chain uses TRBV9 and TRBJ1-3; a weak D match, TRBD1 (5 bases). V was shortened by 2 bases and J by 0 bases, with 9 bases between the two germline ends. The germline V gene has CDR1 SGDLS and CDR2 YYNGEE. There are 15 residues in the CDR3. The CDR3 region is CASSVTDSSGNTIYF. CDR3 nucleotides: TGTGCCAGCAGCGTGACAGACAGCTCTGGAAACACCATATATTTT.

V is TRBV19 and J is TRBJ2-7; TRBD1 might be the D (6 bases). The germline V and J ends were trimmed by 1 base and 1 base, with 8 bases remaining between them. This CDR3 has 14 amino acids. Germline CDR1 LNHDA, CDR2 SQIVND (reference sequence). The chain's CDR3 is CASSIAQGSYEQYF. In DNA form, the CDR3 reads TGTGCCAGTAGTATAGCACAGGGATCCTACGAGCAGTACTTC.

V is TRBV30 and J is TRBJ2-3; 11 bases agree with TRBD2. Germline V gene sequence: CDR1 GTSNPN, CDR2 SVGIG (reference sequence). V dropped 1 base and J dropped 0; count of bases not matched to a gene: 6. This CDR3 region has 17 residues. The CDR3 DNA reads as TGTGCCTGGAGTGATGGGACTAGCGGAAAAAGCACAGATACGCAGTATTTT. It codes for CAWSDGTSGKSTDTQYF. Looking up the rest from reference TRBV30 and TRBJ2-3 gives the full variable domain: SQTIHQWPATLVQPVGSPLSLECTVEGTSNPNLYWYRQAAGRGLQLLFYSVGIGQISSEVPQNLSASRPQDRQFILSSKKLLLSDSGFYLCAWSDGTSGKSTDTQYFGPGTRLTVL.

This clone was seen only a few times. The rearrangement joins TRBV5-8 to TRBJ1-2; D remains unclear. V lost 0 bases, J lost 6 bases, and 6 bases lay in between. This CDR3 comprises 12 residues. Germline loops: CDR1 SGHTS, CDR2 YDEGEE. The chain's CDR3 is CASSLDSHGYTF. The CDR3, as DNA: TGTGCCAGCAGCTTGGACAGCCATGGCTACACCTTC.

The gene calls are TRBV10-2 and TRBJ1-1; 8 nucleotides agree with TRBD1. V lost 6 bases and J lost 2; bases outside the gene matches: 8. Germline V CDR1 and CDR2: WSHSY, SAAADI. The CDR3 runs 15 residues. CDR3 DNA: TGCGCCAGCAGGGATACGACAGGGGCTAACACTGAAGCTTTCTTT. Protein: CASRDTTGANTEAFF.

V is TRBV6-4 and J is TRBJ2-7; D gene ambiguous. Trimming stripped 2 bases from V and 5 bases from J, with 10 bases between. Germline assignment: CDR1 MRHNA and CDR2 SNTAGT. The CDR3 runs to 13 residues. CDR3 sequence: CASSDVARDEQYF. CDR3 bases: TGTGCCAGCAGTGACGTAGCACGGGACGAGCAGTACTTC.

The rearrangement joins TRBV7-2 to TRBJ2-4, with D possibly being TRBD2 (5 bases). Trimming took off 2 bases at V and 8 bases at J, with 16 bases between the two ends. Germline CDR1 SGHTA, CDR2 FQGNSA. This CDR3 has 15 residues. Written as DNA, the CDR3 is TGTGCCAGCAGCTTAATGGGCGGGCTGTGGGACATTCAGTACTTC. Its translation: CASSLMGGLWDIQYF.

V is TRBV18 and J is TRBJ2-1, with no clear D. From germline, CDR1 is KGHSH and CDR2 LQKENI. The V and J ends lost 6 bases and 10 bases respectively, with 10 bases between them. CDR3 size: 11 residues. The CDR3 nucleotides read TGTGCCAGCTCCCTCCTTCGGGAGCAGTTCTTC. Its translation: CASSLLREQFF.

The chain couples TRBV25-1 to TRBJ1-1, with D hard to call. The CDR3 is made up of 15 amino acids. V was trimmed by 1 base and J by 1 base, leaving 10 bases between them. In germline, CDR1 is MGHDK, CDR2 SYGVNS. CDR3 region: CASSESVAGNTEAFF. The DNA of the CDR3 is TGTGCCAGCAGTGAATCGGTCGCCGGGAACACTGAAGCTTTCTTT.

The rearrangement uses TRBV10-1 and TRBJ1-1, with TRBD1 identical over 8 bases. V dropped 3 bases and J dropped 2; count of bases not matched to a gene: 2. The CDR3 sequence is 14 residues long. Germline values: CDR1 WNHNN, CDR2 SYGVQD (reference sequence). This CDR3 reads CASSDRGPNTEAFF. The CDR3 nucleotides read TGCGCCAGCAGTGACAGGGGGCCCAACACTGAAGCTTTCTTT.

This sequence joins TRBV2 and TRBJ1-5; the D is unclear. CDR3 size: 15 residues. Germline-derived CDR1 and CDR2 are SNHLY and FYNNEI. Trimming removed 6 bases at V and 3 bases at J, with 15 bases between. The CDR3 loop reads CASSEITGNNQPQHF. As DNA, the CDR3 is TGTGCCAGCAGCGAGATTACCGGGAACAATCAGCCCCAGCATTTT. The full variable domain, rest sourced from reference TRBV2 and TRBJ1-5, is EPEVTQTPSHQVTQMGQEVILRCVPISNHLYFYWYRQILGQKVEFLVSFYNNEISEKSEIFDDQFSVERPDGSNFTLKIRSTKLEDSAMYFCASSEITGNNQPQHFGDGTRLSIL.

The chain recombines TRBV5-4 with TRBJ1-4; tentative D call: TRBD1 (5 bases). This CDR3 has 16 residues. V was shortened by 4 bases and J by 8 bases, with 21 bases between the two germline ends. Germline V gene lookup returns CDR1 SGHNT and CDR2 YYREEE (reference sequence). CDR3: CASSDPGRPGGEKLFF. The CDR3 nucleotides are TGTGCCAGCAGCGACCCGGGACGGCCGGGAGGCGAAAAACTGTTTTTT.

This clone was counted once. J is TRBJ1-5 and V is TRBV4-1, with D perhaps matching TRBD1 (5 bases). The germline gives CDR1 MGHRA, CDR2 YSYEKL. Trimming took 4 bases from V and 6 from J, leaving 16 bases between them. This CDR3 has 15 residues. CDR3 residues: CASSPFGGSAQPQHF. CDR3 in DNA: TGCGCCAGCAGCCCCTTTGGGGGGTCGGCTCAGCCCCAGCATTTT.

J is TRBJ2-2 and V is TRBV9, with unresolved D. The CDR3 totals 14 residues. V was cut by 7 bases and J by 0 bases, with 10 bases left in between. CDR1 and CDR2 from the germline V gene are SGDLS and YYNGEE. CDR3 protein: CASSRQTNTGELFF. DNA for the CDR3: TGTGCCAGCTCGAGACAAACGAACACCGGGGAGCTGTTTTTT.

The chain couples TRBV5-1 to TRBJ1-1; D gene ambiguous. Germline CDR1 and CDR2: SGHRS and YFSETQ. The CDR3 covers 16 residues. Trimming shortened V by 0 bases and J by 0 bases, and 12 bases separated the two germline ends. The CDR3 region has the DNA TGCGCCAGCAGCTTGGTGGGCAACCCGATGAACACTGAAGCTTTCTTT. Its translation is CASSLVGNPMNTEAFF.

The chain is built from TRBV9 and TRBJ1-5, with D maybe TRBD1 (6 bases). The germline V gene encodes CDR1 SGDLS and CDR2 YYNGEE. The CDR3 has 16 residues. Trimming removed 0 bases at V and 5 bases at J, with 15 bases between. CDR3 loop: CASSVESAQGYQPQHF. CDR3 DNA sequence: TGTGCCAGCAGCGTAGAGTCTGCGCAGGGGTATCAGCCCCAGCATTTT.

This clone was recorded once. The chain links TRBV7-2 to TRBJ1-2; D call uncertain. Germline CDR1 SGHTA, CDR2 FQGNSA. The CDR3 has 16 residues. V gave up 1 base and J gave up 7 bases, with 19 bases separating them. CDR3 coding DNA: TGTGCCAGCAGCTTAGAGGGAGGTGCCCGCGAAACTGGCTACACCTTC. Translation: CASSLEGGARETGYTF. The entire variable domain, with the rest obtained from reference TRBV7-2 and TRBJ1-2, is as follows: GAGVSQSPSNKVTEKGKDVELRCDPISGHTALYWYRQSLGQGLEFLIYFQGNSAPDKSGLPSDRFSAERTGGSVSTLTIQRTQQEDSAVYLCASSLEGGARETGYTFGSGTRLTVV.

The chain links TRBV7-2 to TRBJ2-5, with 10 nucleotides matching TRBD2. CDR3 length equals 16 residues. The V and J ends lost 1 base and 2 bases, in that order; junction bases with no gene match: 4. The germline V gene encodes CDR1 SGHTA and CDR2 FQGNSA. The CDR3, as DNA: TGTGCCAGCAGCTTAGGGATACTAGCGGGGCAAGAGACCCAGTACTTC. This sequence encodes CASSLGILAGQETQYF.

This chain joins TRBV29-1 and TRBJ2-5; possibly TRBD1 for D (5 bases). Germline values: CDR1 SQVTM, CDR2 ANQGSEA. This CDR3 has 14 residues. V lost 3 bases, J lost 7 bases, and 18 bases lay in between. Here the CDR3 reads CSVDQGRQVRTQYF. The CDR3 DNA is TGCAGCGTTGATCAGGGCAGACAAGTGCGGACCCAGTACTTC.

This clone has just a few counts. V gene TRBV15 combines with J gene TRBJ1-5; no clear D gene. CDR1 LNHNV and CDR2 YYDKDF come from the germline V gene (reference sequence). CDR3 length: 16 residues. With 0 bases removed from V and 4 bases from J, the gap between germline ends came to 13 bases. The CDR3 loop reads CATSRETSRRNQPQHF. In nucleotides, the CDR3 is TGTGCCACCAGCAGAGAAACAAGTCGGCGGAATCAGCCCCAGCATTTT.

The chain joins TRBV7-2 to TRBJ2-7; D may be TRBD1 (5 bases). Germline CDR1 reads SGHTA; CDR2 reads FQGNSA. The CDR3 contains 14 residues. V was clipped by 0 bases and J by 0 bases, with 6 bases between them. The CDR3 is CASSLAGLSYEQYF. For the CDR3, the DNA is TGTGCCAGCAGCTTAGCGGGGCTCTCCTACGAGCAGTACTTC. The full variable domain, rest sourced from reference TRBV7-2 and TRBJ2-7, is GAGVSQSPSNKVTEKGKDVELRCDPISGHTALYWYRQSLGQGLEFLIYFQGNSAPDKSGLPSDRFSAERTGGSVSTLTIQRTQQEDSAVYLCASSLAGLSYEQYFGPGTRLTVT.